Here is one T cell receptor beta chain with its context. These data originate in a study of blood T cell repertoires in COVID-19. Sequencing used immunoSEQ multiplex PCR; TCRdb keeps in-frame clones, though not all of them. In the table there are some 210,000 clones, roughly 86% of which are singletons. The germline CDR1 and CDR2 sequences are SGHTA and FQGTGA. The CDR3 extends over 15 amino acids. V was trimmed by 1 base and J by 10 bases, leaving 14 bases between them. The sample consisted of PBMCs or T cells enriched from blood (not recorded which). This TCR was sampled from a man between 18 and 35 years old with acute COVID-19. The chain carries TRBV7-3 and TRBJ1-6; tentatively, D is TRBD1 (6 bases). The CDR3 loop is CASSLNGGARSPLHF. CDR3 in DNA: TGTGCCAGCAGCTTAAACGGGGGGGCGAGGTCACCCCTCCACTTT.